This T cell receptor beta chain was identified in a study of T-cell reconstitution after alpha-beta-depleted transplantation in children. General study findings and limits: Surviving recipient cells, namely T cells and thymic progenitors, were the source of high day-60 TCRbeta diversity in some patients. Reportedly, only several hundred clones from non-depleted graft cells drove alpha-beta T-cell counts at about two months. T-cell numbers and diversity, one year after transplant, stemmed largely from T cells that were newly produced.

Comment on this clonotype: Its antigen is unknown.

Unique molecular identifiers featured in how the TCRbeta library was prepared. In TCRdb, the PCR reads were re-called with MiXCR into one record per CDR3 protein. The table lists about 510,000 distinct CDR3 sequences, over 9.5% of them singletons, with 13% to 15% in the top ten. CDR1 and CDR2 from the germline V gene are SGHTA and FQGNSA. Trimming took off 9 bases at V and 2 bases at J, with 10 bases between the two ends. The CDR3 runs to 12 residues. This receptor was identified in a female patient aged 2-15 years who had a stem cell transplant for aplastic anemia, so the T cells may come from the graft donor. The input for sequencing was PBMCs, mostly from graft donor cells, taken 180 days after TCRalphabeta/CD19-depleted stem cell transplant. The V gene is TRBV7-2, the J gene TRBJ1-2, with a possible D match to TRBD1 (6 bases). CDR3 in amino acids: CARRDRNYGYTF. The CDR3, as DNA: TGTGCCAGGCGAGACAGGAACTATGGCTACACCTTC.